This passage covers 28 T cell receptor beta chains from one sample sequenced in a study of blood T cell repertoires in COVID-19. The protocol was immunoSEQ multiplex PCR, while the TCRdb copy is restricted to in-frame clones and leaves out a portion. Of 200,000 to 300,000 clones in the sample, roughly 80% were seen once. The specimen sequenced was peripheral blood. The receptors shown here come from an elderly man with acute or convalescent COVID-19.

A few counts support this clone. The V gene is TRBV4-2, the J gene TRBJ2-2, with 9 bases identical to TRBD1. CDR1 is LGHNA and CDR2 is YNFKEQ in the germline V gene. V was clipped by 1 base and J by 2 bases; unmatched bases: 2. This CDR3 comprises 16 residues. The chain's CDR3 is CASSQATGGNTGELFF. Here the CDR3 DNA reads TGTGCCAGCAGCCAAGCCACAGGGGGCAACACCGGGGAGCTGTTTTTT.

The rearrangement uses TRBV5-1 and TRBJ2-3, with 16 bases lining up with TRBD2. This CDR3 is built from 17 residues. Trimming cost V 4 bases and J 3 bases; bases outside gene matches: 5. Germline V gene sequence: CDR1 SGHRS, CDR2 YFSETQ. CDR3 loop: CASSTGTSGGVTDTQYF. CDR3 DNA: TGCGCCAGCAGCACGGGGACTAGCGGGGGGGTAACAGATACGCAGTATTTT.

The rearrangement joins TRBV5-1 to TRBJ2-7, with a weak D call TRBD2 (5 bases). The CDR3 runs to 15 residues. V was trimmed by 4 bases and J by 2 bases, leaving 16 bases between them. The germline V gene encodes CDR1 SGHRS and CDR2 YFSETQ. The CDR3 sequence: CASSESGMSAYEQYF. The CDR3 DNA sequence: TGCGCCAGCAGCGAATCCGGGATGTCGGCCTACGAGCAGTACTTC. Filled out from reference TRBV5-1 and TRBJ2-7, the complete variable domain reads KAGVTQTPRYLIKTRGQQVTLSCSPISGHRSVSWYQQTPGQGLQFLFEYFSETQRNKGNFPGRFSGRQFSNSRSEMNVSTLELGDSALYLCASSESGMSAYEQYFGPGTRLTVT.

The chain recombines TRBV9 with TRBJ2-3; 9 bases agree with TRBD2. Trimming removed 4 bases from V and 0 bases from J; junction bases left unmatched: 9. The CDR3 is made up of 17 amino acids. Germline V gives CDR1 SGDLS, CDR2 YYNGEE. Here the CDR3 reads CASSPRPAGGSTDTQYF. The CDR3 nucleotides read TGTGCCAGCAGCCCCCGCCCCGCGGGGGGGAGCACAGATACGCAGTATTTT.

This clone was detected once. The chain carries TRBV11-2 and TRBJ2-3, with 10 bases that match TRBD2. The CDR3 loop spans 14 amino acids. The germline V gene has CDR1 SGHAT and CDR2 FQNNGV. The J segment lost 5 bases and the V segment lost 6 bases, leaving 5 bases of the junction unmatched. DNA of the CDR3: TGTGCCAGCAGGATAGCGGGGGGCGGAGATACGCAGTATTTT. It translates to CASRIAGGGDTQYF.

The chain has TRBV28 and TRBJ1-1; the D is unclear. CDR3 length: 15 amino acids. The V and J ends lost 1 base and 1 base respectively, with 10 bases between them. Germline V CDR1 and CDR2: MDHEN, SYDVKM. The CDR3 DNA reads as TGTGCCAGCAGTTTATTGGGCAGGCGGAACACTGAAGCTTTCTTT. It is translated as CASSLLGRRNTEAFF.

The V gene is TRBV19, the J gene TRBJ2-2, with TRBD2 matching 7 bases. Germline-derived CDR1 and CDR2 are LNHDA and SQIVND (reference sequence). V trimming: 4 bases; J trimming: 2 bases; junction bases outside the gene matches: 10. The length of the CDR3 is 17 residues. The CDR3 reads CASSKASGADNTGELFF. The CDR3 bases are TGTGCCAGTAGTAAGGCAAGCGGGGCAGACAACACCGGGGAGCTGTTTTTT.

This clone appeared once. The J gene is TRBJ2-2, the V gene TRBV19; D might be TRBD2 (5 bases). CDR3 length: 14 residues. Trimming shortened V by 10 bases and J by 7 bases, and 19 bases separated the two germline ends. Germline-derived CDR1 and CDR2 are LNHDA and SQIVND (reference sequence). In DNA form, the CDR3 reads TGTGCCACCAAGGGCCGGGAATGGAACGGGGAGCTGTTTTTT. This translates into CATKGREWNGELFF.

The gene calls are TRBV5-1 and TRBJ1-2; D unresolved. Germline-derived CDR1 and CDR2 are SGHRS and YFSETQ. This CDR3 spans 16 amino acids. The germline V and J ends were trimmed by 5 bases and 0 bases, with 17 bases remaining between them. The CDR3 DNA reads TGCGCCAGCAGTGACCGGTCCGGGAAAGCTAACTATGGCTACACCTTC. Translated: CASSDRSGKANYGYTF.

J is TRBJ2-7 and V is TRBV24-1; 7 positions agree with TRBD1. This CDR3 contains 23 residues. Germline lookup yields CDR1 KGHDR and CDR2 SFDVKD. Unmatched junction bases numbered 27, after V lost 0 bases and J lost 2 bases. The CDR3 region has the DNA TGTGCCACCAGTGATTTGCAATTCATCCACCCCAAGCTCGGCCGACAGGGAACCTACGAGCAGTACTTC. Its protein product is CATSDLQFIHPKLGRQGTYEQYF.

The gene calls are TRBV2 and TRBJ1-3; tentatively, D is TRBD1 (5 bases). Trimming pared 11 bases from V and 0 bases from J, leaving 14 bases between. CDR3 size: 14 residues. Per the germline V gene, CDR1 is SNHLY and CDR2 is FYNNEI. In DNA form, the CDR3 reads TGTGCCTCTGGGGCGGGGGGCTCTGGAAACACCATATATTTT. Translated, it gives CASGAGGSGNTIYF. The variable domain in full, with the rest retrieved from reference TRBV2 and TRBJ1-3, is EPEVTQTPSHQVTQMGQEVILRCVPISNHLYFYWYRQILGQKVEFLVSFYNNEISEKSEIFDDQFSVERPDGSNFTLKIRSTKLEDSAMYFCASGAGGSGNTIYFGEGSWLTVV.

The V and J genes are TRBV18 and TRBJ1-5; D gene unclear. The V gene's germline CDR1 is KGHSH and CDR2 LQKENI. The CDR3 has 14 amino acids. Trimming removed 3 bases at V and 0 bases at J, with 6 bases between. The CDR3 DNA sequence: TGTGCCAGCTCACCGTCTCTTAGCAATCAGCCCCAGCATTTT. Protein sequence: CASSPSLSNQPQHF.

A few counts support this clone. V and J are TRBV19 and TRBJ1-1; perhaps TRBD1 as D (5 bases). The CDR3 is made up of 13 amino acids. Germline values: CDR1 LNHDA, CDR2 SQIVND (reference sequence). The V and J ends lost 3 bases and 3 bases respectively, with 8 bases between them. The DNA of the CDR3 is TGTGCCAGTAGTATCTTGGGGCACACTGAAGCTTTCTTT. Residues: CASSILGHTEAFF.

This clone was recorded once. The rearrangement joins TRBV28 to TRBJ1-1, with D unclear. Germline V gene sequence: CDR1 MDHEN, CDR2 SYDVKM. There are 15 residues in the CDR3. Trimming removed 6 bases at V and 0 bases at J, with 14 bases between. The CDR3 sequence: CASSGKENMNTEAFF. CDR3 bases: TGTGCCAGCAGCGGCAAGGAGAACATGAACACTGAAGCTTTCTTT. Combining the CDR3 with reference TRBV28 and TRBJ1-1 gives the whole variable domain DVKVTQSSRYLVKRTGEKVFLECVQDMDHENMFWYRQDPGLGLRLIYFSYDVKMKEKGDIPEGYSVSREKKERFSLILESASTNQTSMYLCASSGKENMNTEAFFGQGTRLTVV.

The genes are TRBV20-1 and TRBJ2-1; D unclear. V lost 3 bases and J lost 6, with 6 bases in between. There are 11 residues in the CDR3. Germline loops: CDR1 DFQATT, CDR2 SNEGSKA (reference sequence). The chain's CDR3 is CSASPPNEQFF. CDR3 sequence (DNA): TGCAGTGCTAGCCCTCCCAATGAGCAGTTCTTC.

The CDR3 region has the DNA TGTGCCAGCAGTTTAACAGGGGGCTTTGGAAACACCATATATTTT. Translated: CASSLTGGFGNTIYF. The V call is TRBV27, the J call TRBJ1-3; 9 bases line up with TRBD1. The length of the CDR3 is 15 residues. Trimming cost V 2 bases and J 3 bases; bases outside gene matches: 2. The germline V gene encodes CDR1 MNHEY and CDR2 SMNVEV (reference sequence).

The V call is TRBV2, the J call TRBJ1-2; D possibly corresponds to TRBD1 (6 bases). This CDR3 region has 13 residues. V lost 4 bases and J 8 bases, leaving 14 bases between the germline ends. Germline V gene data show CDR1 as SNHLY and CDR2 as FYNNEI. The CDR3 bases are TGTGCCAGCAGTGCAACAGGGCTCCGGGGCTACACCTTC. Protein product: CASSATGLRGYTF.

CDR3 DNA: TGTGCCAGCAGCTTAAGTGGCAGCACAGATACGCAGTATTTT. Its translation: CASSLSGSTDTQYF. The chain is built from TRBV11-3 and TRBJ2-3; D not resolved. This CDR3 comprises 14 residues. Trimming took 2 bases from V and 0 from J, leaving 6 bases between them. Looked up from germline, CDR1 is SGHNT and CDR2 is YENEEA.

This clone was seen only a few times. The V gene is TRBV6-1, the J gene TRBJ1-2, with a possible D match to TRBD1 (5 bases). CDR3 length: 14 residues. Trimming removed 3 bases from V and 7 bases from J, with 15 bases in between. Per germline, CDR1 MNHNS and CDR2 SASEGT. The CDR3 loop is CASSDLIGASGYTF. In DNA, the CDR3 is TGTGCCAGCAGTGATTTAATAGGGGCTAGTGGCTACACCTTC.

The chain is built from TRBV3-1 (or the pseudogene TRBV3-2) and TRBJ1-2, with TRBD1 identical over 8 bases. The CDR3 has 19 amino acids. V trimming: 5 bases; J trimming: 0 bases; junction bases outside the gene matches: 17. Germline CDR1 and CDR2: LGHDT and YNNKEL (reference sequence). The CDR3 DNA reads TGTGCCAGCAGCTCCAACGAGATGACAGGGGAAAGAGCTAACTATGGCTACACCTTC. This codes for CASSSNEMTGERANYGYTF.

This rearrangement joins TRBV27 to TRBJ2-7; D possibly corresponds to TRBD2 (7 bases). The CDR3 sequence is 19 residues long. V lost 2 bases, J lost 4 bases, and 27 bases lay in between. Germline V lookup: CDR1 MNHEY, CDR2 SMNVEV (reference sequence). The CDR3 region is CASSLRPSVPDRTRYEQYF. CDR3 in DNA: TGTGCCAGCAGTTTACGGCCGTCTGTCCCTGACAGGACTAGGTACGAGCAGTACTTC.

The chain is built from TRBV28 and TRBJ1-4, with no clear D. This CDR3 has 14 amino acids. The germline gives CDR1 MDHEN, CDR2 SYDVKM. The V and J ends lost 0 bases and 5 bases respectively, with 7 bases between them. The CDR3 nucleotides read TGTGCCAGCAGTTTATGGGGGAGAAATGAAAAACTGTTTTTT. Translating gives CASSLWGRNEKLFF.

This rearrangement joins TRBV18 to TRBJ1-4; D unresolved. The CDR3 is 13 residues long. V was pared by 3 bases and J by 7 bases, with 9 bases between. CDR1 is KGHSH, CDR2 LQKENI, per germline. CDR3 region: CASSPGLTEKLFF. The CDR3 DNA reads TGTGCCAGCTCACCTGGACTGACTGAAAAACTGTTTTTT. The full variable domain, its missing parts supplied by reference TRBV18 and TRBJ1-4, is NAGVMQNPRHLVRRRGQEARLRCSPMKGHSHVYWYRQLPEEGLKFMVYLQKENIIDESGMPKERFSAEFPKEGPSILRIQQVVRGDSAAYFCASSPGLTEKLFFGSGTQLSVL.

V and J are TRBV10-3 and TRBJ1-2, with D maybe TRBD1 (6 bases). The CDR3 extends over 14 amino acids. Germline-derived CDR1 and CDR2 are ENHRY and SYGVKD. V was trimmed by 7 bases and J by 8 bases, leaving 20 bases between them. DNA of the CDR3: TGTGCCATCAACGTCTTACCAGGGGCTGGAGGCTACACCTTC. Translation: CAINVLPGAGGYTF.

The chain has TRBV6-2 or TRBV6-3 and TRBJ2-7; TRBD2 matches 10 bases. Unmatched junction bases numbered 9, after V lost 2 bases and J lost 5 bases. This CDR3 spans 16 amino acids. Germline lookup yields CDR1 MNHEY and CDR2 SVGEGT. For the CDR3, the DNA is TGTGCCAGCAGTTACCCAGCGGGGGGGCTAAACAACGAGCAGTACTTC. Translating it yields CASSYPAGGLNNEQYF.

The sample holds one count of this clone. The rearrangement uses TRBV18 and TRBJ1-5; a weak D match, TRBD1 (5 bases). V dropped 0 bases and J dropped 0 bases, with 15 bases sitting between them. Per the germline V gene, CDR1 is KGHSH and CDR2 is LQKENI. The CDR3 totals 18 residues. CDR3 nucleotides: TGTGCCAGCTCACCACCGGTAAGCAGGGCCTATAGCAATCAGCCCCAGCATTTT. Translation: CASSPPVSRAYSNQPQHF.

The rearrangement links TRBV9 to TRBJ2-3; D perhaps matches TRBD2 (6 bases). Germline V gene data show CDR1 as SGDLS and CDR2 as YYNGEE. Trimming stripped 5 bases from V and 5 bases from J, with 24 bases between. There are 17 residues in the CDR3. The CDR3 nucleotides are TGTGCCAGCAGTGGAACGGGGACTCGCGGGGCAGGAGATACGCAGTATTTT. Translating it yields CASSGTGTRGAGDTQYF.

The J gene is TRBJ2-7, the V gene TRBV5-1; 8 nucleotides match TRBD1. V gave up 0 bases and J gave up 7 bases; unmatched junction bases: 9. Looked up from germline, CDR1 is SGHRS and CDR2 is YFSETQ. This CDR3 has 15 amino acids. DNA for the CDR3: TGCGCCAGCAGCTTGGACCAGGGGGCCGTTGGGGAGCAGTACTTC. Its translation is CASSLDQGAVGEQYF. Together with reference TRBV5-1 and TRBJ2-7, the CDR3 gives the full variable domain: KAGVTQTPRYLIKTRGQQVTLSCSPISGHRSVSWYQQTPGQGLQFLFEYFSETQRNKGNFPGRFSGRQFSNSRSEMNVSTLELGDSALYLCASSLDQGAVGEQYFGPGTRLTVT.